Below, 3 T cell receptor beta chains from the same sample are listed, as sequenced in a study of blood T cell repertoires in COVID-19. Method: immunoSEQ multiplex PCR; TCRdb's copy keeps in-frame clones and lacks some. This sample yields approximately 100,000 clones, of which roughly 81% are seen a single time; under 11% belongs to the top ten. Sequenced material: peripheral blood. All receptors derive from a human donor in a cohort sampled during active COVID-19.

This chain uses TRBV3-1 (or the pseudogene TRBV3-2) with TRBJ2-1, with TRBD2 matching over 10 bases. The V gene's germline CDR1 is LGHDT and CDR2 YNNKEL (reference sequence). The CDR3 is 16 amino acids. V shed 2 bases and J 2 bases; nucleotides not matched to a gene: 3. The CDR3 region is CASSQPSGGAYNEQFF. In nucleotides, the CDR3 is TGTGCCAGCAGCCAACCGAGCGGGGGGGCCTACAATGAGCAGTTCTTC.

The chain uses TRBV11-2 and TRBJ2-1, with D possibly TRBD2 on 6 matching bases. The length of the CDR3 is 19 residues. V was pared by 8 bases and J by 4 bases, with 30 bases between. Germline loops: CDR1 SGHAT, CDR2 FQNNGV. CDR3 residues: CASRKMGGRPRRGYNEQFF. Here the CDR3 DNA reads TGTGCCAGCCGCAAGATGGGAGGACGGCCACGTCGTGGGTACAATGAGCAGTTCTTC.

This chain uses TRBV5-6 with TRBJ2-7; D not resolved. The length of the CDR3 is 13 residues. The V gene lost 2 bases and the J gene lost 3 bases, with 9 bases spanning the gap. The germline V gene encodes CDR1 SGHDT and CDR2 YYEEEE. In nucleotides, the CDR3 is TGTGCCAGCAGCTTAACTGGAGACTACGAGCAGTACTTC. Translating gives CASSLTGDYEQYF.